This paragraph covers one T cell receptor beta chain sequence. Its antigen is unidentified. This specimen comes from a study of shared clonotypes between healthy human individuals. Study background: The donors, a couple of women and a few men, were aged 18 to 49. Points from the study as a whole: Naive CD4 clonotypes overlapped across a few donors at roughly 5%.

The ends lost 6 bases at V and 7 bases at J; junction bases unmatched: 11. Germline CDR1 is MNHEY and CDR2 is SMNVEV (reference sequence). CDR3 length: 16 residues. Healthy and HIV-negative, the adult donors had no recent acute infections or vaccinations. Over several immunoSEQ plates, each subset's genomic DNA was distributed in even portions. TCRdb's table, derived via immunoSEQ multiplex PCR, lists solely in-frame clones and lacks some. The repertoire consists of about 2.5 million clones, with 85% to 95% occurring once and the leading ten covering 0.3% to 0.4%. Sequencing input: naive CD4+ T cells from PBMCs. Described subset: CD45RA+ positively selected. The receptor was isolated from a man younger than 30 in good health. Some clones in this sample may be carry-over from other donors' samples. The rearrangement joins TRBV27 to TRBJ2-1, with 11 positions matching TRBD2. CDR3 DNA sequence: TGTGCCAGCAGCCCCGCGAGACTAGCGGGAAAAAATGAGCAGTTCTTC. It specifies CASSPARLAGKNEQFF.